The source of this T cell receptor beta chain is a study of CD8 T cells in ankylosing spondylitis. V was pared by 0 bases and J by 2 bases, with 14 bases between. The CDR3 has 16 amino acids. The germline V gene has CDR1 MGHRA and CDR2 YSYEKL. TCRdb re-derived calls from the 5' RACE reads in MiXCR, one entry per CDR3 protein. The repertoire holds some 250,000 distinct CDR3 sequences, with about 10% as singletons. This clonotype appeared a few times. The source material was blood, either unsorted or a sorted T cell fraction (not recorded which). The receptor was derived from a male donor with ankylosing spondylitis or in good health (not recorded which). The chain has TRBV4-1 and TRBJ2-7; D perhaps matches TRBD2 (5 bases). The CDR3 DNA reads TGCGCCAGCAGCCAAGAACTATACGGGAAAACCTACGAGCAGTACTTC. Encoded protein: CASSQELYGKTYEQYF.